This T cell receptor (beta chain) was recorded in a study of cytomegalovirus exposure and HLA in healthy donors. Only in-frame clones appear in the TCRdb table, and some are missing; sequencing was by immunoSEQ multiplex PCR. This table has about 160,000 clones, 85% to 90% appearing once. Trimming cost V 2 bases and J 1 base, with 9 bases left between them. This CDR3 is 15 amino acids long. Germline values: CDR1 MNHNY, CDR2 SVGAGI (reference sequence). The origin of this receptor is a young man in good health and CMV-seropositive. The chain employs TRBV6-6 and TRBJ1-5; D may be TRBD1 (5 bases). Specimen: PBMCs. CDR3 DNA sequence: TGTGCCAGCAGTTACGTGGACATAAGCAATCAGCCCCAGCATTTT. It specifies CASSYVDISNQPQHF.